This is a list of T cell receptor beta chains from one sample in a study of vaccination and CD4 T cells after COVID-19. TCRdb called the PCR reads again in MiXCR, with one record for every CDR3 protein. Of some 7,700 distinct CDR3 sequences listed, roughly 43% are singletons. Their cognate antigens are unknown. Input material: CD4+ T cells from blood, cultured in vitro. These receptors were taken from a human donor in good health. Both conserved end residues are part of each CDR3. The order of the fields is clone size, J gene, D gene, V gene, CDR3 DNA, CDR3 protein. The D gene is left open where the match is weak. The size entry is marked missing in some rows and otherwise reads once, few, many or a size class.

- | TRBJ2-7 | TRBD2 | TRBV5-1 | TGCGCCAGCAGCACGGGACTAGCGGGAATCTACGAGCAGTACTTC | CASSTGLAGIYEQYF
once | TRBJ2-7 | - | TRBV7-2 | TGTGCCAGCAGCTTAGCGGCAGGGTACGCCCACGAGCAGTACTTC | CASSLAAGYAHEQYF
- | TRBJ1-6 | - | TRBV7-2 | TGTGCCAGCAGCTTAGCGCTCGGACTTCCTTCACTCCTCCACTTT | CASSLALGLPSLLHF
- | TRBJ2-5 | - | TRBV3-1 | TGTGCCAGCAGCCAAGGGTCGTCCCTCGGGGCCCCGTACTTC | CASSQGSSLGAPYF
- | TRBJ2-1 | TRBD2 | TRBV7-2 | TGTGCCAGCAGAACGACTAGCGGGAGCACTGAGCAGTTCTTC | CASRTTSGSTEQFF
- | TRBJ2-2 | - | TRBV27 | TGTGCCAGCAGCCTAGGGGGGGCCGGGTACACCGGGGAGCTGTTTTTT | CASSLGGAGYTGELFF
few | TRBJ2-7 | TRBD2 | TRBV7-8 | TGTGCCAGCAGCTTTAGGCTAGCGGGAGCTGCGTCACCCTACGAGCAGTACTTC | CASSFRLAGAASPYEQYF
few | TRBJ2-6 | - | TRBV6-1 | TGTGCCAGCATGGCTGGGGCCAACGTCCTGACTTTC | CASMAGANVLTF
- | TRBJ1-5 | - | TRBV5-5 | TGTGCCAGCAGCTTGGCGGCAGTAGGTGATCAGCCCCAGCATTTT | CASSLAAVGDQPQHF
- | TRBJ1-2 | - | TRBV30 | TGTGCCTGCTTCGAAGCCCCTGGCTACACCTTC | CACFEAPGYTF
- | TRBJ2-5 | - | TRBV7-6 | TGTGCCAGCAGCTTAGCATCCAGAGGAGAGACCCAGTACTTC | CASSLASRGETQYF
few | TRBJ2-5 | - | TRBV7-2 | TGTGCCAGCAGCCCTGTTAGGGGGCAAGAGACCCAGTACTTC | CASSPVRGQETQYF
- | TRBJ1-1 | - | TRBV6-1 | TGTGCCAGCGGGGCTCAGGGTGGTAGCGGGTCGGAGGCTTTCTTT | CASGAQGGSGSEAFF
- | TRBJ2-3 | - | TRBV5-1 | TGCGCCAGCAGCCCTTGGGGACCAGCATCAGATACGCAGTATTTT | CASSPWGPASDTQYF
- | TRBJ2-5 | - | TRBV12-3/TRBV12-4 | TGTGCCAGCAGCGCTGGGGGGATCCAAGAGACCCAGTACTTC | CASSAGGIQETQYF
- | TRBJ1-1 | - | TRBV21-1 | TGTGCCAGCAGCAAGAGGACCAGGCAGCATGAAGCTTTCTTT | CASSKRTRQHEAFF
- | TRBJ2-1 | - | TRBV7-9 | TGTGCCAGCAGCTTCCTCAGGAATGAGCAGTTCTTC | CASSFLRNEQFF
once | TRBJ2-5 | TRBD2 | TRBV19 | TGTGCCAGTACCCGGACTAGCGGGGCCCTCGAGACCCAGTACTTC | CASTRTSGALETQYF
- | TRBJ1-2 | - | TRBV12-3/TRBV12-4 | TGTGCCAGCACCCAGATCGGGGACTATGGCTACACCTTC | CASTQIGDYGYTF
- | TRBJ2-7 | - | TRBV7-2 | TGTGCCAGCAGCTTAGTGAGGGGAGGCACCTACGAGCAGTACTTC | CASSLVRGGTYEQYF
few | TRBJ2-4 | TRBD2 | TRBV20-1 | TGCAGTGCACTCAGACTAGCGGGAGGCACTGGGGTGGGAAACATTCAGTACTTC | CSALRLAGGTGVGNIQYF
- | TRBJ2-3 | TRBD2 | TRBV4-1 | TGCGCCAGCAGCCATCGGACTAGCGGGGGGGCAGATACGCAGTATTTT | CASSHRTSGGADTQYF
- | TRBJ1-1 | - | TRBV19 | TGTGCCAGTAGCCGAGGGGGGATGAACACTGAAGCTTTCTTT | CASSRGGMNTEAFF
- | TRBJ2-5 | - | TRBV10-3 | TGTGCCATCAGTGAGAACGGGGGAGAAGAGACCCAGTACTTC | CAISENGGEETQYF